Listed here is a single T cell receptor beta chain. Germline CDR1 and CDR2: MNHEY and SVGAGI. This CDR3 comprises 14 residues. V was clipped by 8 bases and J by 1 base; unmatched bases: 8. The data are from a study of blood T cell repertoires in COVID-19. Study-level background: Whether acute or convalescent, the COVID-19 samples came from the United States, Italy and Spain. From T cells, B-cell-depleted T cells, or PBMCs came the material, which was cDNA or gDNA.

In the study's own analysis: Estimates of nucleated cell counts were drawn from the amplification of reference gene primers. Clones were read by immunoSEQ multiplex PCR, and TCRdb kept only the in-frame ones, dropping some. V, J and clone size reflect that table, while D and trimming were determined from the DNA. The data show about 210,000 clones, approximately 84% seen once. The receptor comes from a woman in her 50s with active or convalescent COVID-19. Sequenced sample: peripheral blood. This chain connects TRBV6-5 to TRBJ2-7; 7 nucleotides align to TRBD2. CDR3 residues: CASSRSGGSYEQYF. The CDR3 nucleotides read TGTGCCAGCTCGCGTTCGGGAGGTTCCTACGAGCAGTACTTC.